This T cell receptor beta chain was recovered during a study of T cell responses to AZD1222 COVID-19 vaccine. General study results and limits: The repertoires were collected only after the peak T cell response. Donor demographics were predominantly white British with a female majority; clonal diversity may be underestimated. Nearly half of spike-specific TCRs reportedly go after variant regions that carry no mutations.

The germline V and J ends were trimmed by 2 bases and 0 bases, with 12 bases remaining between them. There are 16 residues in the CDR3. CDR1 SGHRS and CDR2 YFSETQ come from the germline V gene. Regarding this clone: Its antigen remains unidentified.

Measured with immunoSEQ multiplex PCR; TCRdb has only the in-frame clones, and not every one. This table lists 150,000 or so clones. V is TRBV5-1 and J is TRBJ1-3, with D perhaps TRBD1 (5 bases). The clonotype comes from an adult in good health. The sample taken for sequencing was peripheral blood. For the CDR3, the DNA is TGCGCCAGCAGCTTAGTAGGGGCCGACTCTGGAAACACCATATATTTT. This encodes CASSLVGADSGNTIYF.